These 2 T cell receptor beta chains came from one sample sequenced in a study of Graves' ophthalmopathy and Graves' hyperthyroidism. Transcripts of RNA were the source for amplifying TCR beta CDR3 regions. Second-round multiplex PCR came after a first-round RT-PCR that employed HTBI primers. In TCRdb, the multiplex PCR reads were re-called with MiXCR into one record per CDR3 protein. The repertoire has about 740,000 distinct CDR3 sequences, 35% to 50% of them found once; the top ten carry less than 55%. Sequencing was carried out using peripheral blood. The receptors come from an adult man with Graves' ophthalmopathy.

This clonotype was detected ten times or more. The genes are TRBV9 and TRBJ1-1, with 7 bases that match TRBD1. Germline CDR1 and CDR2: SGDLS and YYNGEE. The CDR3 runs 14 residues. The V segment lost 3 bases and the J segment 1 base; nucleotides outside the gene matches: 3. CDR3 sequence (DNA): TGTGCCAGCAGCGGGGGACAGACGAACACTGAAGCTTTCTTT. Encoded protein: CASSGGQTNTEAFF. The full variable domain, completed using reference TRBV9 and TRBJ1-1, is DSGVTQTPKHLITATGQRVTLRCSPRSGDLSVYWYQQSLDQGLQFLIQYYNGEERAKGNILERFSAQQFPDLHSELNLSSLELGDSALYFCASSGGQTNTEAFFGQGTRLTVV.

The V gene is TRBV5-4, the J gene TRBJ1-1; D is unclear. There are 14 residues in the CDR3. Germline CDR1 SGHNT, CDR2 YYREEE (reference sequence). V lost 4 bases and J 4 bases, leaving 14 bases between the germline ends. The chain's CDR3 is CASSQRGLGTEAFF. CDR3 nucleotide sequence: TGTGCCAGCAGCCAACGGGGTCTCGGCACTGAAGCTTTCTTT. Based on the CDR3 plus reference TRBV5-4 and TRBJ1-1, the full variable domain is ETGVTQSPTHLIKTRGQQVTLRCSSQSGHNTVSWYQQALGQGPQFIFQYYREEENGRGNFPPRFSGLQFPNYSSELNVNALELDDSALYLCASSQRGLGTEAFFGQGTRLTVV.